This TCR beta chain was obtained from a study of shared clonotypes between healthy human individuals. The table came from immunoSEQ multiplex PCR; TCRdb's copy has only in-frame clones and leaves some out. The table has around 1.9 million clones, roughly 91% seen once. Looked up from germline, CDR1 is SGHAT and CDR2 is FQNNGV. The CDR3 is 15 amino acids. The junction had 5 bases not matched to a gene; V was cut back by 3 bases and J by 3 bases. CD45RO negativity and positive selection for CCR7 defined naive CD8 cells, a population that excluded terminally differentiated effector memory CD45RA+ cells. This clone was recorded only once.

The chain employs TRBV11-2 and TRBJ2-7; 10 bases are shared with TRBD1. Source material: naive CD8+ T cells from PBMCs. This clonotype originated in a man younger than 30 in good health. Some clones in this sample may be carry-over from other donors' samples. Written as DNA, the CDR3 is TGTGCCAGCAGCTTGGGGACAGGGGAAAACTACGAGCAGTACTTC. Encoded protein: CASSLGTGENYEQYF.